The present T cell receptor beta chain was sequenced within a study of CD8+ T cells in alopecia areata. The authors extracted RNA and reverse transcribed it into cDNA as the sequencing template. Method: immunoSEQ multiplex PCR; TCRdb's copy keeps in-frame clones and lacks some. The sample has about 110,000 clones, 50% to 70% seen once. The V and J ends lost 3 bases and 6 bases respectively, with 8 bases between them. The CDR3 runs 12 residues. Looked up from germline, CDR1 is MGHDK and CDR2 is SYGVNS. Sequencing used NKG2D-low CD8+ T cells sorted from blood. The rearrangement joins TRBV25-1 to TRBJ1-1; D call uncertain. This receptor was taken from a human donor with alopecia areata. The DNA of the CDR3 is TGTGCCAGCAGTGAGGGTGGCGCTGAAGCTTTCTTT. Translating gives CASSEGGAEAFF. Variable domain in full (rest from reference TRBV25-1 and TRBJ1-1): EADIYQTPRYLVIGTGKKITLECSQTMGHDKMYWYQQDPGMELHLIHYSYGVNSTEKGDLSSESTVSRIRTEHFPLTLESARPSHTSQYLCASSEGGAEAFFGQGTRLTVV.